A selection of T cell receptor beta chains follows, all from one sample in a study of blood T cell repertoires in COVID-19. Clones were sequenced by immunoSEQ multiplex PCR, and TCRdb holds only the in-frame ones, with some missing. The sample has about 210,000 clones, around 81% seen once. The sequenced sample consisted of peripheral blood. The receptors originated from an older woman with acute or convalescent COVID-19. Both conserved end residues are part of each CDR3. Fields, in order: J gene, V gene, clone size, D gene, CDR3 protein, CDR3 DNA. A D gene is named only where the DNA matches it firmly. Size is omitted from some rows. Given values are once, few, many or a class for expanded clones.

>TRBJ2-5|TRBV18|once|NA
CASSPQRETQYF
TGTGCCAGCTCACCACAACGGGAGACCCAGTACTTC
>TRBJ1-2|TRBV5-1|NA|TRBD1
CASSLTGQGIGGYTF
TGCGCCAGCAGCTTAACTGGACAGGGGATCGGCGGCTACACCTTC
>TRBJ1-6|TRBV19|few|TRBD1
CASSTPTGDNSPLHF
TGTGCCAGTAGTACCCCGACAGGGGACAATTCACCCCTCCACTTT
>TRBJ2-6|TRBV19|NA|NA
CASLGGGTGANVLTF
TGTGCCTCCTTGGGAGGGGGTACAGGGGCCAACGTCCTGACTTTC
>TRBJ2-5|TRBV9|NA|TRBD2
CASQRQAGGPASETQYF
TGTGCCAGCCAAAGGCAAGCGGGGGGGCCGGCGTCGGAGACCCAGTACTTC
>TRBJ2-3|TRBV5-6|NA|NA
CASSATPLLANTQYF
TGTGCCAGCAGCGCCACCCCCTTACTAGCAAATACGCAGTATTTT
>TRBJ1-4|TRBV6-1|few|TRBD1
CASSDGQGIGKLFF
TGTGCCAGCAGTGATGGACAGGGGATAGGGAAACTGTTTTTT
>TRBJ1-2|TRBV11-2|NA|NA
CASSLQGMGTVIGGYTF
TGTGCCAGCAGCTTACAGGGGATGGGAACGGTTATAGGTGGCTACACCTTC
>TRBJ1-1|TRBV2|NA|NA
CASSTVGVAFF
TGTGCCAGCAGTACGGTAGGGGTAGCTTTCTTT
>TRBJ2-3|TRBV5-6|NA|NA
CASNGQGGGTQYF
TGTGCCAGCAATGGGCAGGGAGGGGGTACGCAGTATTTT
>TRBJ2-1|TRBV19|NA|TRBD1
CASSIDYRGNEQFF
TGTGCCAGTAGTATAGACTACAGGGGAAATGAGCAGTTCTTC
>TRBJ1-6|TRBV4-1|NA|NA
CASSQVPGTNSPLHF
TGCGCCAGCAGCCAAGTTCCAGGGACAAATTCACCCCTCCACTTT
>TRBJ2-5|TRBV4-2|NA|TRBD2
CASSQKRGGQGEETQYF
TGTGCCAGCAGCCAAAAGCGGGGGGGCCAGGGGGAGGAGACCCAGTACTTC
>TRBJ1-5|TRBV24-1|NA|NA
CATSAHGGNQPQHF
TGTGCCACCAGTGCCCACGGGGGAAATCAGCCCCAGCATTTT
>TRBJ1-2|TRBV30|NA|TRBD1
CACEGDRVGYTF
TGTGCCTGCGAGGGGGACAGGGTCGGGTACACCTTC
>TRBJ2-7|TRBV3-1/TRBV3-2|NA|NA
CASSRQDSYEQYF
TGTGCCAGCAGCCGCCAGGACTCCTACGAGCAGTACTTC
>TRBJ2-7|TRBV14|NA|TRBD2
CASSFRGRGDEQYF
TGTGCCAGCAGCTTCCGTGGGAGGGGAGACGAGCAGTACTTC
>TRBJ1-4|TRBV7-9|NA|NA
CASSLDSRGGEKLFF
TGTGCCAGCAGCTTAGACAGTCGGGGTGGGGAAAAACTGTTTTTT
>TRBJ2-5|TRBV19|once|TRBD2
CASRVGSGGQETQYF
TGTGCCAGTAGGGTCGGGAGCGGGGGACAAGAGACCCAGTACTTC
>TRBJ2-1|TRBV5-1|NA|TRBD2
CASSSGGGLEQFF
TGCGCCAGCAGCTCGGGAGGAGGACTCGAGCAGTTCTTC
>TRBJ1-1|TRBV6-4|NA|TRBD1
CASSDRPDRDNTEAFF
TGTGCCAGCAGTGACCGACCGGACAGGGATAACACTGAAGCTTTCTTT
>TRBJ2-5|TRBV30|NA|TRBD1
CAYRGSQETQYF
TGTGCCTACAGGGGCAGCCAAGAGACCCAGTACTTC
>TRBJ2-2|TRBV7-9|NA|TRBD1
CASSSDRGDTGELFF
TGTGCCAGCAGCTCGGACAGGGGCGACACCGGGGAGCTGTTTTTT
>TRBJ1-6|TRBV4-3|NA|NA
CASSQNLQGPRYNSPLHF
TGCGCCAGCAGCCAAAATTTGCAGGGGCCGCGATATAATTCACCCCTCCACTTT
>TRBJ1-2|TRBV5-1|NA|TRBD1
CASKNEGQFYGYTF
TGCGCCAGCAAAAACGAGGGACAGTTCTATGGCTACACCTTC
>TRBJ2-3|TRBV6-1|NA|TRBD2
CASSEFVLAGEGDTQYF
TGTGCCAGCAGTGAATTCGTGTTAGCGGGGGAGGGAGATACGCAGTATTTT
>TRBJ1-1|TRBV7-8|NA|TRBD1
CASSRDRGSSEAFF
TGTGCCAGCAGCCGAGACAGGGGATCCAGTGAAGCTTTCTTT
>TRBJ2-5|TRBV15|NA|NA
CATSSEWTQQETQYF
TGTGCCACCAGCAGTGAATGGACTCAACAAGAGACCCAGTACTTC
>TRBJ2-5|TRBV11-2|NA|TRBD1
CASSRQGTRETQYF
TGTGCCAGCAGCCGACAGGGGACTCGGGAGACCCAGTACTTC
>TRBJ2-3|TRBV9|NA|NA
CASSVGTSRTDTQYF
TGTGCCAGCAGCGTAGGAACTAGCCGGACAGATACGCAGTATTTT
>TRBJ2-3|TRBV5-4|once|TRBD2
CASSLRGADTQYF
TGTGCCAGCAGCTTGCGGGGGGCAGATACGCAGTATTTT
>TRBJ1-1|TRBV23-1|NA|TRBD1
CASSQCDREDLADTEAFF
TGCGCCAGCAGTCAATGTGACAGGGAGGATCTCGCCGACACTGAAGCTTTCTTT
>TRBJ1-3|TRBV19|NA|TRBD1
CASSLPGTGASGNTIYF
TGTGCCAGTAGTCTTCCCGGGACAGGGGCCTCTGGAAACACCATATATTTT
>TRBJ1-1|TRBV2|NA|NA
CASSASFYTEAFF
TGTGCCAGCAGTGCGAGTTTCTACACTGAAGCTTTCTTT
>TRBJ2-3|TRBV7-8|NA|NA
CASSPPRLGVTDTQYF
TGTGCCAGCAGCCCTCCTCGGCTAGGGGTAACAGATACGCAGTATTTT
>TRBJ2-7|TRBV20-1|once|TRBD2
CSARGGYEQYF
TGCAGTGCTAGGGGGGGGTACGAGCAGTACTTC
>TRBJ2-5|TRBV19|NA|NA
CASSVLASETQYF
TGTGCCAGTAGTGTCCTAGCATCAGAGACCCAGTACTTC
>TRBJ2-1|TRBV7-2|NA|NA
CASSLAFNEQFF
TGTGCCAGCAGCTTAGCCTTCAATGAGCAGTTCTTC
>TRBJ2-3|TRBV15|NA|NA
CAISPGLPTDTQYF
TGTGCCATCTCTCCCGGACTGCCCACAGATACGCAGTATTTT
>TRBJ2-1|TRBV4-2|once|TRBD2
CASSQGSGGANNEQFF
TGTGCCAGCAGCCAAGGGAGCGGGGGGGCCAACAATGAGCAGTTCTTC
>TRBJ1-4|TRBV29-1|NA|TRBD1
CSVYRGVGEKLFF
TGCAGCGTTTACAGGGGAGTGGGGGAAAAACTGTTTTTT
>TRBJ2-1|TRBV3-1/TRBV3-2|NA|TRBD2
CASSQDTPLLVAGDNEQFF
TGTGCCAGCAGCCAAGATACGCCCCTCCTAGTAGCGGGGGACAATGAGCAGTTCTTC
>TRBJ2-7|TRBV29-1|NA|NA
CSVGVGSRPAYEQYF
TGCAGCGTTGGGGTGGGCAGCCGACCTGCTTACGAGCAGTACTTC
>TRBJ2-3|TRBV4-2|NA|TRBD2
CASSQDLPRGTSGDTQYF
TGTGCCAGCAGCCAAGATCTTCCCCGCGGGACTAGCGGAGATACGCAGTATTTT
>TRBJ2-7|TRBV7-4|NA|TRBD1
CASSSGTGPTYEQYF
TGTGCCAGCAGCTCGGGGACAGGGCCTACCTACGAGCAGTACTTC
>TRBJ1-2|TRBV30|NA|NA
CAWNPSGERGYTF
TGTGCCTGGAATCCCTCAGGGGAAAGGGGCTACACCTTC
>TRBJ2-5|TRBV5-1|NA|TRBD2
CASTTLAGETQYF
TGCGCCAGCACGACACTAGCGGGAGAGACCCAGTACTTC
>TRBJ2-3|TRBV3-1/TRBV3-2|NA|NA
CASSQDLGRVLGSTDTQYF
TGTGCCAGCAGCCAAGATCTTGGCAGGGTGCTAGGGAGCACAGATACGCAGTATTTT